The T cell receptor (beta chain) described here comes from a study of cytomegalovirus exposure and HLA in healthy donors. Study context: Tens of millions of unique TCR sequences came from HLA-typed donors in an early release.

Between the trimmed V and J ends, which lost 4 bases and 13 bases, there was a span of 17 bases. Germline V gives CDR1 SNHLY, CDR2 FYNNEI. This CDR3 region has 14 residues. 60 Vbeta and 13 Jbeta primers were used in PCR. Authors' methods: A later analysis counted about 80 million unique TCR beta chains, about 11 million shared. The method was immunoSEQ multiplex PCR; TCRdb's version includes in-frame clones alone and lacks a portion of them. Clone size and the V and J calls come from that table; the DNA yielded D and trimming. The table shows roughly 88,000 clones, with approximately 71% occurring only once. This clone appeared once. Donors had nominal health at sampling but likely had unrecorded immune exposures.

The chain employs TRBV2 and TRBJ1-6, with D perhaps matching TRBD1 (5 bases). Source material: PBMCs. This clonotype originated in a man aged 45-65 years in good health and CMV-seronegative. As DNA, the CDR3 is TGTGCCAGCAGTGGACAGCCCGCGGATAGGCCCCTCCACTTT. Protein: CASSGQPADRPLHF.